The T cell receptor (beta chain) described here comes from a study of technical replicates of blood from several donors. Looked up from germline, CDR1 is LGHNA and CDR2 is YNFKEQ. V was clipped by 0 bases and J by 13 bases, with 16 bases between them. The CDR3 consists of 14 residues. Using immunoSEQ multiplex PCR, the repertoire was profiled, and TCRdb retains in-frame clones only, with some absent. The table records approximately 100,000 clones, approximately 96% of them present only once. Sequencing was performed on T cells isolated from PBMCs. The chain carries TRBV4-2 and TRBJ2-1; no clear D. This sequence was found in a human donor in good health. CDR3 region: CASSQDLASYLQFF. The CDR3 region has the DNA TGTGCCAGCAGCCAAGATTTAGCCAGCTACTTACAGTTCTTC.